This T cell receptor (beta chain) appears in the sequencing data of a study of blood T cell repertoires in COVID-19. The CDR3 length is 16 residues. Trimming stripped 3 bases from V and 2 bases from J, with 14 bases between. The germline CDR1 and CDR2 sequences are LNHDA and SQIVND (reference sequence). Some clones are missing from TCRdb's copy, which holds only in-frame ones; the method was immunoSEQ multiplex PCR. The table includes hundreds of thousands of clones, 88% detected once. The origin of this receptor is a woman aged 45-60 years with COVID-19, enrolled during active disease. Specimen: peripheral blood. V and J are TRBV19 and TRBJ2-1; maybe TRBD2 (5 bases). The CDR3 reads CASSIRAGTTYNEQFF. CDR3 DNA sequence: TGTGCCAGTAGTATTAGGGCGGGTACCACCTACAATGAGCAGTTCTTC.